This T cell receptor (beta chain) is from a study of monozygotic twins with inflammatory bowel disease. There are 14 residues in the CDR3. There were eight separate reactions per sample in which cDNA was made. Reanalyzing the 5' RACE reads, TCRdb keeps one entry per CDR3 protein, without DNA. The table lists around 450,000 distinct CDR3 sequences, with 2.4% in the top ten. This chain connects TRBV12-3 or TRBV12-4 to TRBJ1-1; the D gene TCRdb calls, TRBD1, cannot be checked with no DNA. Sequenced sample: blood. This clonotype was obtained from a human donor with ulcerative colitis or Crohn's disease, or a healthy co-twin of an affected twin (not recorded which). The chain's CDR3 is CASSLTPGHTEAFF.